The 26 T cell receptor beta chains below all came from one sample that was sequenced in a study of OX40 agonist ivuxolimab in advanced cancers. Library preparation used the immunoSEQ multiplex PCR assay. Drawn from immuneACCESS, this table holds only the in-frame rearrangements with V and J called that TCRdb kept. Clones are partly lost; checked studies trace under half to an unresolved V gene and leave the rest unexplained. The sample contains about 80,000 clones, 92% of them found a single time. 6.5% to 9.5% of the sample is held by the ten biggest clonotypes. This specimen was CD4+ or CD8+ T cells sorted from blood, taken in a trial of the OX40 agonist ivuxolimab. These receptor sequences come from an adult with an advanced solid tumor such as melanoma, head and neck, liver or kidney cancer.

V and J are TRBV10-3 and TRBJ1-6; D might be TRBD1 (6 bases). The CDR3 loop spans 17 amino acids. Per germline, CDR1 ENHRY and CDR2 SYGVKD. Trimming left V 10 bases short and J 3 bases short, with 22 bases between. CDR3 bases: TGTGCCAGTAAAACCGGGGACAAAGAGGACTATAATTCACCCCTCCACTTT. Residues: CASKTGDKEDYNSPLHF.

The gene calls are TRBV6-6 and TRBJ1-2, with 8 bases fitting TRBD1. This CDR3 is 13 amino acids long. V trimming: 6 bases; J trimming: 3 bases; junction bases outside the gene matches: 3. CDR1 MNHNY and CDR2 SVGAGI come from the germline V gene (reference sequence). CDR3 in amino acids: CASRGTGDYGYTF. The CDR3 coding sequence is TGTGCCAGCAGGGGGACAGGAGACTATGGCTACACCTTC.

The sample holds a few counts of this clone. The V call is TRBV10-1, the J call TRBJ2-7; no firm D call. The germline CDR1 and CDR2 sequences are WNHNN and SYGVQD (reference sequence). The CDR3 loop spans 13 amino acids. The V end was cut by 3 bases, the J end by 0 bases, with 6 bases between. CDR3 coding DNA: TGCGCCAGCAGTGAAAGCCTCTCCTACGAGCAGTACTTC. Translated, it gives CASSESLSYEQYF.

Only one count was recorded for this clone. The J gene is TRBJ1-2, the V gene TRBV27; D unclear. There are 13 residues in the CDR3. CDR1 is MNHEY and CDR2 is SMNVEV in the germline V gene (reference sequence). The germline V and J ends were trimmed by 2 bases and 4 bases, with 8 bases remaining between them. The CDR3 is CASSLVGSYGYTF. The CDR3 nucleotides read TGTGCCAGCAGTTTAGTCGGATCCTATGGCTACACCTTC.

Written as DNA, the CDR3 is TGTGCCAGTAGTCTAGGAACGGCCACTGAAGCTTTCTTT. Encoded protein: CASSLGTATEAFF. The chain joins TRBV19 to TRBJ1-1; D unclear. The V gene's germline CDR1 is LNHDA and CDR2 SQIVND (reference sequence). V was trimmed by 5 bases and J by 4 bases, leaving 11 bases between them. The CDR3 contains 13 residues.

This clone was picked up one time. The genes are TRBV9 and TRBJ1-5, with D possibly being TRBD1 (5 bases). V lost 4 bases to trimming and J lost 6 bases, with 20 bases between them. This CDR3 is 16 amino acids long. CDR1 is SGDLS and CDR2 is YYNGEE in the germline V gene. CDR3 bases: TGTGCCAGCAGCCCCCCGGGACCGCCTGTGGGTCAGCCCCAGCATTTT. As protein: CASSPPGPPVGQPQHF.

This clone has just a few counts. The chain uses TRBV2 and TRBJ2-1; no firm D call. Trimming took off 5 bases at V and 0 bases at J, with 8 bases between the two ends. The CDR3 has 14 amino acids. Looked up from germline, CDR1 is SNHLY and CDR2 is FYNNEI. The CDR3 nucleotides are TGTGCCAGCAGTCGTCCTAGCTCCTACAATGAGCAGTTCTTC. Amino acid sequence: CASSRPSSYNEQFF.

This chain connects TRBV19 to TRBJ2-7; D uncertain. Germline CDR1 LNHDA, CDR2 SQIVND (reference sequence). This CDR3 contains 16 residues. The germline V and J ends were trimmed by 5 bases and 2 bases, with 19 bases remaining between them. As DNA, the CDR3 is TGTGCCAGTAGTGGCACCCTATGGGTGGCCACCTACGAGCAGTACTTC. It translates to CASSGTLWVATYEQYF.

This clone was picked up one time. The sample carries other DNA sequences with the same CDR3. The rearrangement links TRBV11-2 to TRBJ2-7; the D gene could be TRBD1 or TRBD2 (7 bases each). The V gene's germline CDR1 is SGHAT and CDR2 FQNNGV. Trimming removed 1 base from V and 6 bases from J, with 19 bases in between. The CDR3 contains 16 residues. The CDR3 sequence: CASSLGARGTKAEQYF. The CDR3 DNA follows: TGTGCCAGCAGCTTAGGAGCCAGGGGGACTAAGGCCGAGCAGTACTTC.

This chain joins TRBV7-2 and TRBJ1-3; D not certain. The germline CDR1 and CDR2 sequences are SGHTA and FQGNSA. This CDR3 is built from 16 residues. Trimming cost V 3 bases and J 0 bases, with 12 bases left between them. The CDR3 sequence is CASSFSGGSSGNTIYF. The CDR3 DNA follows: TGTGCCAGCAGCTTCTCGGGCGGCAGCTCTGGAAACACCATATATTTT.

This chain uses TRBV14 with TRBJ1-2; TRBD1 might be the D (6 bases). Germline V gene data show CDR1 as SGHDN and CDR2 as FVKESK. This CDR3 spans 15 amino acids. V was cut by 9 bases and J by 8 bases, with 25 bases left in between. The chain's CDR3 is CARASRAGVYGGYTF. CDR3 sequence (DNA): TGTGCCAGGGCAAGTAGGGCAGGGGTCTATGGAGGCTACACCTTC. Full variable domain (outside the CDR3, taken from reference TRBV14 and TRBJ1-2): EAGVTQFPSHSVIEKGQTVTLRCDPISGHDNLYWYRRVMGKEIKFLLHFVKESKQDESGMPNNRFLAERTGGTYSTLKVQPAELEDSGVYFCARASRAGVYGGYTFGSGTRLTVV.

The chain recombines TRBV5-6 with TRBJ2-2, with D unclear. Trimming removed 1 base from V and 5 bases from J, with 9 bases in between. This CDR3 contains 14 residues. From germline, CDR1 is SGHDT and CDR2 YYEEEE. CDR3 amino acids: CASSLIRRTGELFF. CDR3 in DNA: TGTGCCAGCAGCTTGATTAGGCGGACCGGGGAGCTGTTTTTT.

The CDR3 sequence: CASKGYGYTF. The CDR3 region has the DNA TGTGCCAGCAAAGGCTATGGCTACACCTTC. V gene TRBV25-1 combines with J gene TRBJ1-2; D uncertain. V shed 7 bases and J shed 4 bases, with 4 bases lying between them. The CDR3 loop spans 10 amino acids. The V gene's germline CDR1 is MGHDK and CDR2 SYGVNS.

The V and J genes are TRBV6-6 and TRBJ2-3; 9 bases are shared with TRBD2. The CDR3 spans 15 residues. J lost 5 bases, V lost 5 bases, and 8 bases had no gene match. CDR1 is MNHNY, CDR2 SVGAGI, per germline (reference sequence). In DNA, the CDR3 is TGTGCCAGCAGTCGCCAGCGGGGGGCAGTAGATACGCAGTATTTT. It is translated as CASSRQRGAVDTQYF.

The chain recombines TRBV30 with TRBJ1-2, with D perhaps matching TRBD1 (6 bases). Between the trimmed V and J ends, which lost 0 bases and 5 bases, there was a span of 10 bases. Per germline, CDR1 GTSNPN and CDR2 SVGIG (reference sequence). The CDR3 covers 13 residues. This CDR3 is CAWSVQGGYGYTF. Here the CDR3 DNA reads TGTGCCTGGAGTGTACAGGGAGGGTATGGCTACACCTTC. The whole variable domain, filled in from reference TRBV30 and TRBJ1-2, reads SQTIHQWPATLVQPVGSPLSLECTVEGTSNPNLYWYRQAAGRGLQLLFYSVGIGQISSEVPQNLSASRPQDRQFILSSKKLLLSDSGFYLCAWSVQGGYGYTFGSGTRLTVV.

The chain recombines TRBV6-5 with TRBJ2-2; TRBD1 matches 7 bases. The germline CDR1 and CDR2 sequences are MNHEY and SVGAGI. The CDR3 runs to 16 residues. V shed 4 bases and J 2 bases; nucleotides not matched to a gene: 7. The CDR3 loop reads CASSSGTASNTGELFF. In DNA form, the CDR3 reads TGTGCCAGCAGTTCCGGGACAGCGTCCAACACCGGGGAGCTGTTTTTT.

The chain has TRBV5-1 and TRBJ1-2; D remains ambiguous. Trimming pared 1 base from V and 2 bases from J, leaving 15 bases between. The CDR3 contains 16 residues. CDR1 and CDR2 from the germline V gene are SGHRS and YFSETQ. CDR3 in DNA: TGCGCCAGCAGCTTGAATAGGGTCTTCGGGAACTATGGCTACACCTTC. This sequence encodes CASSLNRVFGNYGYTF.

This clone occurred once. The chain couples TRBV6-1 to TRBJ2-7, with TRBD1 matching 9 bases. Looked up from germline, CDR1 is MNHNS and CDR2 is SASEGT. V was clipped by 4 bases and J by 0 bases; unmatched bases: 4. This CDR3 is 15 amino acids long. CDR3 nucleotides: TGTGCCAGCAGTGGTCGGACAGGGGCCTCCTACGAGCAGTACTTC. Translation gives CASSGRTGASYEQYF.

The chain has TRBV4-1 and TRBJ1-1; D is undetermined. V lost 1 base and J 0 bases, leaving 12 bases between the germline ends. Germline V lookup: CDR1 MGHRA, CDR2 YSYEKL. The CDR3 has 16 residues. The chain's CDR3 is CASSQGVLELNTEAFF. CDR3 DNA sequence: TGCGCCAGCAGCCAAGGGGTCTTGGAGCTGAACACTGAAGCTTTCTTT.

There are a few counts of this clone. The chain combines TRBV19 with TRBJ1-5; TRBD1 might be the D (5 bases). Germline-derived CDR1 and CDR2 are LNHDA and SQIVND (reference sequence). The V end lost 8 bases, the J end lost 6 bases, and 11 bases lay between the germline ends. The CDR3 runs 12 residues. CDR3 sequence: CASGVGVQPQHF. As DNA, the CDR3 is TGTGCCAGTGGAGTGGGGGTTCAGCCCCAGCATTTT.

The chain joins TRBV6-4 to TRBJ1-2, with 7 bases aligning to TRBD1. In germline, CDR1 is MRHNA, CDR2 SNTAGT. The CDR3 runs to 14 residues. V shed 0 bases, J shed 8 bases, and the junction held 6 bases outside the gene matches. The CDR3 spells CASSDSKGARGYTF. For the CDR3, the DNA is TGTGCCAGCAGTGACTCAAAGGGGGCCCGAGGCTACACCTTC.

The genes are TRBV30 and TRBJ1-4; 9 bases map to TRBD1. Trimming removed 0 bases from V and 8 bases from J; junction bases left unmatched: 10. The CDR3 covers 16 residues. From germline, CDR1 is GTSNPN and CDR2 SVGIG (reference sequence). CDR3 sequence (DNA): TGTGCCTGGAGTGTAACCGACACAGGGGGCCGGGAAAAACTGTTTTTT. Translating it yields CAWSVTDTGGREKLFF.

The chain couples TRBV4-3 to TRBJ2-1; D may match TRBD1 or TRBD2 (5 bases each). V gave up 0 bases and J gave up 7 bases, with 13 bases separating them. The length of the CDR3 is 15 residues. Germline CDR1 LGHNA, CDR2 YSLEER. CDR3 loop: CASSQDGAAVNEQFF. The CDR3 DNA follows: TGCGCCAGCAGCCAAGATGGGGCAGCGGTTAATGAGCAGTTCTTC.

This chain links TRBV7-9 with TRBJ1-4, with D perhaps matching TRBD1 (5 bases). The V gene's germline CDR1 is SEHNR and CDR2 FQNEAQ (reference sequence). The CDR3 loop spans 15 amino acids. Trimming removed 8 bases from V and 4 bases from J, with 17 bases in between. CDR3 amino acids: CASSSYRNNNEKLFF. CDR3 coding DNA: TGTGCCAGCTCCTCATACAGGAATAATAATGAAAAACTGTTTTTT.

This chain connects TRBV5-6 to TRBJ2-3, with 9 bases that match TRBD2. CDR3 size: 16 residues. Germline CDR1 reads SGHDT; CDR2 reads YYEEEE. V shed 2 bases and J 6 bases; nucleotides not matched to a gene: 10. Written as DNA, the CDR3 is TGTGCCAGCAGCTTTCCCGGCGGGGGGGCAGGTGATACGCAGTATTTT. This gives the protein CASSFPGGGAGDTQYF.

The CDR3 loop is CASSIGVRGSTEAFF. CDR3 sequence (DNA): TGTGCCAGTAGTATCGGAGTCAGGGGGAGCACTGAAGCTTTCTTT. This chain joins TRBV19 and TRBJ1-1, with 7 bases fitting TRBD1. The CDR3 has 15 residues. Germline CDR1 reads LNHDA; CDR2 reads SQIVND (reference sequence). After removal of 3 bases from V and 4 bases from J, the junction contained 8 bases not matched to a gene.